One sample yielded the 2 T cell receptor beta chains listed below, sequenced in a study of blood T cell repertoires in COVID-19. Here immunoSEQ multiplex PCR was the method, and the copy in TCRdb shows in-frame clones only, minus some. The repertoire holds approximately 300,000 clones, with nearly 90% as singletons. Sequenced: peripheral blood. The receptors here all came from a woman in her 30s with COVID-19, enrolled during active disease.

This clone was found a few times. The chain employs TRBV5-5 and TRBJ1-6; 9 positions match TRBD1. V shed 4 bases and J 8 bases; nucleotides not matched to a gene: 4. This CDR3 has 14 amino acids. Germline loops: CDR1 SGHKS, CDR2 YYEKEE (reference sequence). The CDR3 sequence is CASSRQGVDSPLHF. CDR3 nucleotides: TGTGCCAGCAGCCGACAGGGGGTAGATTCACCCCTCCACTTT.

The chain carries TRBV7-9 and TRBJ1-1; D is perhaps TRBD1 (6 bases). This CDR3 is built from 13 residues. V lost 5 bases, J lost 4 bases, and 11 bases lay in between. CDR1 is SEHNR and CDR2 is FQNEAQ in the germline V gene (reference sequence). CDR3 bases: TGTGCCAGCAGCAACGGACAGTTCACTGAAGCTTTCTTT. Its translation: CASSNGQFTEAFF.